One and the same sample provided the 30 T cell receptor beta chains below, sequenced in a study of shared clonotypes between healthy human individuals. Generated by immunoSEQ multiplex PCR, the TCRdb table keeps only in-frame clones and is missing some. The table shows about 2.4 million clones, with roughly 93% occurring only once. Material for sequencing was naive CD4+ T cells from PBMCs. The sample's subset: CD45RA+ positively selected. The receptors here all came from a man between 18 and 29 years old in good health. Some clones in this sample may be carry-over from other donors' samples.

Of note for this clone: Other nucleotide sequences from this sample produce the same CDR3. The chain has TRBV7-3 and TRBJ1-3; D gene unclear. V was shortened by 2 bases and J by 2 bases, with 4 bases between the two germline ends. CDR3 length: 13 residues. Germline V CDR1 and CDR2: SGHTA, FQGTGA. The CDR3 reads CASSLAAGNTIYF. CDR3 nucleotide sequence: TGTGCCAGCAGCTTAGCGGCTGGAAACACCATATATTTT.

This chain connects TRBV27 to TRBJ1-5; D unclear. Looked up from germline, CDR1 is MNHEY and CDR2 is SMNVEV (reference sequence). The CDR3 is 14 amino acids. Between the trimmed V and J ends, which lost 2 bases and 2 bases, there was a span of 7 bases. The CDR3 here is CASSLQWGNQPQHF. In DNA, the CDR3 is TGTGCCAGCAGTTTACAGTGGGGCAATCAGCCCCAGCATTTT.

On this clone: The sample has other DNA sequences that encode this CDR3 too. The CDR3 DNA reads TGCGCCAGCAGCTTCACTAGCGGGAGAAATGAGCAGTTCTTC. Its translation: CASSFTSGRNEQFF. V and J are TRBV5-1 and TRBJ2-1, with TRBD2 matching over 11 bases. J was trimmed by 7 bases and V by 2 bases; bases with no gene match: 2. CDR3 length: 14 residues. Germline loops: CDR1 SGHRS, CDR2 YFSETQ.

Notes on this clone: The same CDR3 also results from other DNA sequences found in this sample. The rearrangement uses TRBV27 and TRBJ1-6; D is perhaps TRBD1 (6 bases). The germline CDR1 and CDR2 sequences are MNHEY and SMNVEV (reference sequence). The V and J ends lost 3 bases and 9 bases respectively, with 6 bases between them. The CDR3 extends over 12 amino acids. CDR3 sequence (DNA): TGTGCCAGCAGTTTCAGGGGTTCACCCCTCCACTTT. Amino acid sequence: CASSFRGSPLHF.

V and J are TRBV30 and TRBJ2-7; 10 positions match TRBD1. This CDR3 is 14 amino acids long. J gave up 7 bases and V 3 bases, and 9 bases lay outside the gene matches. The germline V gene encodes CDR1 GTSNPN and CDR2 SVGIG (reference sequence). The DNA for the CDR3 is TGTGCCTGGAGAACGGGACAGGGGTTACTAGAGCAGTACTTC. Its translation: CAWRTGQGLLEQYF.

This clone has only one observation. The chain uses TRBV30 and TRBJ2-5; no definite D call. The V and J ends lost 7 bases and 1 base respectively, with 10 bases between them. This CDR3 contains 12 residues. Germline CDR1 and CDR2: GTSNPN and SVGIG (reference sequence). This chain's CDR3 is CASSGTQETQYF. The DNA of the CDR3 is TGTGCCTCTTCAGGAACCCAAGAGACCCAGTACTTC.

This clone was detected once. The CDR3 DNA follows: TGTGCCAGCAGTATAGCGGGAGTTAGCTCCTACGAGCAGTACTTC. Translating gives CASSIAGVSSYEQYF. This sequence joins TRBV7-2 and TRBJ2-7; 9 nucleotides agree with TRBD2. The CDR3 spans 15 residues. Germline V CDR1 and CDR2: SGHTA, FQGNSA. The ends lost 6 bases at V and 0 bases at J; junction bases unmatched: 6.

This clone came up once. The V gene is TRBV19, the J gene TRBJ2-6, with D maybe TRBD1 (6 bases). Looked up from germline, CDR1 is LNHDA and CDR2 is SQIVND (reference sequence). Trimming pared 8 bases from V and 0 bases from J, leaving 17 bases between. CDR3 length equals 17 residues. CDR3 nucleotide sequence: TGTGCCAGTGGGGGTGGGGGCCACCGCTCTGGGGCCAACGTCCTGACTTTC. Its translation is CASGGGGHRSGANVLTF. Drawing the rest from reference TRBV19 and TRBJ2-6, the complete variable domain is DGGITQSPKYLFRKEGQNVTLSCEQNLNHDAMYWYRQDPGQGLRLIYYSQIVNDFQKGDIAEGYSVSREKKESFPLTVTSAQKNPTAFYLCASGGGGHRSGANVLTFGAGSRLTVL.

In DNA form, the CDR3 reads TGTGCCAGCAGGGGGGTGGGTAGCGGGAATTCCTACGAGCAGTACTTC. It encodes CASRGVGSGNSYEQYF. The chain joins TRBV28 to TRBJ2-7; 8 bases map to TRBD2. V shed 6 bases, J shed 1 base, and the junction held 11 bases outside the gene matches. This CDR3 region has 16 residues. The V gene's germline CDR1 is MDHEN and CDR2 SYDVKM.

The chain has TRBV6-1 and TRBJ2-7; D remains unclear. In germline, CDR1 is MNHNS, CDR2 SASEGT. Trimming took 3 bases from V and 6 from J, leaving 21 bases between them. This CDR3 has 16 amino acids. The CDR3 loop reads CASSEHLGSVLVEQYF. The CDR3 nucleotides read TGTGCCAGCAGTGAGCATCTCGGCAGCGTGCTGGTCGAGCAGTACTTC.

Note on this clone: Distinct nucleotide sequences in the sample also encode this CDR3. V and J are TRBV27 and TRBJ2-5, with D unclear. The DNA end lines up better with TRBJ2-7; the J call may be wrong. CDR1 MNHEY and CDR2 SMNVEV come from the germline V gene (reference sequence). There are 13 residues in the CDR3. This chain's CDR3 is CASSFQFSYEQYF. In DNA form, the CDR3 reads TGTGCCAGCAGTTTTCAGTTTTCCTACGAGCAGTACTTC.

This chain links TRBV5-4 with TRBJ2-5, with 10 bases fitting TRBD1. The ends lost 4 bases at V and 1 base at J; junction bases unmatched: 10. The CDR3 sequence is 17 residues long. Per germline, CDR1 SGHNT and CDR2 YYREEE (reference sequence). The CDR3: CASSRRGTGVVQETQYF. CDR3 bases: TGTGCCAGCAGCCGAAGGGGGACAGGGGTAGTCCAAGAGACCCAGTACTTC.

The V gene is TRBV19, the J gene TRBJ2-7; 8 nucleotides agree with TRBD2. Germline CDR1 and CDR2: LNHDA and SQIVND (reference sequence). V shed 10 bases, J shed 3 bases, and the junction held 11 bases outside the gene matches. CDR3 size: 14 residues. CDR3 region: CATSRGGVFYEQYF. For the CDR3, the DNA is TGTGCCACCTCCCGGGGGGGCGTCTTCTACGAGCAGTACTTC.

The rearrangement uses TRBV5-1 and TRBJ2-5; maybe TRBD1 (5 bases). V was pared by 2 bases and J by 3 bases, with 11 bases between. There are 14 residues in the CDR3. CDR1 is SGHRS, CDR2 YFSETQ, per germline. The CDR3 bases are TGCGCCAGCAGCTTCCAAGGACACAAAGAGACCCAGTACTTC. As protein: CASSFQGHKETQYF.

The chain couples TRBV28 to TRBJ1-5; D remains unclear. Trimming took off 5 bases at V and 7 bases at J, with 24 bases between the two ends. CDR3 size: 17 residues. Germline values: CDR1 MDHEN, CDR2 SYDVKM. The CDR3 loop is CASSPPSFVPGVQPQHF. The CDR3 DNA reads TGTGCCAGCAGTCCCCCGAGCTTCGTCCCCGGCGTGCAGCCCCAGCATTTT.

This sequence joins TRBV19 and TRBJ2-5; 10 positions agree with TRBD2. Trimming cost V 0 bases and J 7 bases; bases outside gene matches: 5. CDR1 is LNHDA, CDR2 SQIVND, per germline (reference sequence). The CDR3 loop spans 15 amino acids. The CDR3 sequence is CASSIDRASGGTQYF. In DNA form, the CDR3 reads TGTGCCAGTAGTATAGATCGGGCTAGCGGGGGGACCCAGTACTTC. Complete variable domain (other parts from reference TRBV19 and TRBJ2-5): DGGITQSPKYLFRKEGQNVTLSCEQNLNHDAMYWYRQDPGQGLRLIYYSQIVNDFQKGDIAEGYSVSREKKESFPLTVTSAQKNPTAFYLCASSIDRASGGTQYFGPGTRLLVL.

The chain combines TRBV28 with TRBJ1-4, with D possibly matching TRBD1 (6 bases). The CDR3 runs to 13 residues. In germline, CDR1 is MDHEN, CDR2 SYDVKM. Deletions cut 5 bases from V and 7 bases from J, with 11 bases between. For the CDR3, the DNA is TGTGCCAGCAGTCTAGACAGGCCTGAAAAACTGTTTTTT. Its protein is CASSLDRPEKLFF.

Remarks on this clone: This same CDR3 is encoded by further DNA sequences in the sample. The CDR3 sequence is CASSPGTAQETQYF. As DNA, the CDR3 is TGCGCCAGCAGCCCGGGGACAGCGCAAGAGACCCAGTACTTC. J is TRBJ2-5 and V is TRBV5-1, with TRBD1 matching 7 bases. From germline, CDR1 is SGHRS and CDR2 YFSETQ. The trim removed 4 bases at V and 2 bases at J, leaving 5 bases unmatched. This CDR3 has 14 residues.

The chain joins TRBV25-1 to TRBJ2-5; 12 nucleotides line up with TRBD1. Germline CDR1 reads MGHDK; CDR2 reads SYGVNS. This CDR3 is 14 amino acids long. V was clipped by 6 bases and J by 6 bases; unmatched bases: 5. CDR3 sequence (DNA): TGTGCCAGCAGGGGGACAGGGGGCACGAAGACCCAGTACTTC. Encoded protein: CASRGTGGTKTQYF. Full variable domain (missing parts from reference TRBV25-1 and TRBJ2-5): EADIYQTPRYLVIGTGKKITLECSQTMGHDKMYWYQQDPGMELHLIHYSYGVNSTEKGDLSSESTVSRIRTEHFPLTLESARPSHTSQYLCASRGTGGTKTQYFGPGTRLLVL.

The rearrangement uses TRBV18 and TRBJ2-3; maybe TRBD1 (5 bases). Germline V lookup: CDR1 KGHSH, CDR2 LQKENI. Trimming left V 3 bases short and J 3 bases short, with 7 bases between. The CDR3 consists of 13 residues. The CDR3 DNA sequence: TGTGCCAGCTCACCCCGACAGACAGATACGCAGTATTTT. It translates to CASSPRQTDTQYF.

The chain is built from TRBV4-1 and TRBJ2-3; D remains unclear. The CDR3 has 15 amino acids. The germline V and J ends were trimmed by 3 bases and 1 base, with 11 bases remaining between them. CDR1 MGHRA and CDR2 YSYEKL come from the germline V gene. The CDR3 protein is CASSQIALGTDTQYF. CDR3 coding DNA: TGCGCCAGCAGCCAGATAGCTCTCGGCACAGATACGCAGTATTTT.

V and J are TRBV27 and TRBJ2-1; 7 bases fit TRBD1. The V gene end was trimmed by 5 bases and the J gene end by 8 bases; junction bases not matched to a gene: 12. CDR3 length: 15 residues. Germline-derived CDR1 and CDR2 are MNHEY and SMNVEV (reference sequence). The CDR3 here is CASSVVGGVIYEQFF. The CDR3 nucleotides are TGTGCCAGCAGTGTAGTAGGGGGCGTTATCTATGAGCAGTTCTTC.

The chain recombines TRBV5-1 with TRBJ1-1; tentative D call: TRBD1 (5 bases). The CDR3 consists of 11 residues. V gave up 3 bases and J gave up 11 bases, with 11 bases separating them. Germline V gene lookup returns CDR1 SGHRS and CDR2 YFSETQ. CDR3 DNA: TGCGCCAGCAGCTCGTCGGGGGTCGCTTTCTTT. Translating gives CASSSSGVAFF.

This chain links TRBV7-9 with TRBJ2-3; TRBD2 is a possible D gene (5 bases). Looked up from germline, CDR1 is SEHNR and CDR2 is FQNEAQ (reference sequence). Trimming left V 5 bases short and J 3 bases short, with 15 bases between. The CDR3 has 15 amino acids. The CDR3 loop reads CASSMGSWETDTQYF. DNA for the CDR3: TGTGCCAGCAGCATGGGCTCTTGGGAGACAGATACGCAGTATTTT. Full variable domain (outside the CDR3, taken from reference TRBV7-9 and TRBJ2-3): DTGVSQNPRHKITKRGQNVTFRCDPISEHNRLYWYRQTLGQGPEFLTYFQNEAQLEKSRLLSDRFSAERPKGSFSTLEIQRTEQGDSAMYLCASSMGSWETDTQYFGPGTRLTVL.

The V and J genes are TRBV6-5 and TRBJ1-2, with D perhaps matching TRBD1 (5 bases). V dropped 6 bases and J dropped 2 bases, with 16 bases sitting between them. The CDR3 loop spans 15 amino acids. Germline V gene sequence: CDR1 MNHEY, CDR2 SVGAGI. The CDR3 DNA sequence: TGTGCCAGCAGGATCGGGACCGATCCAAACTATGGCTACACCTTC. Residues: CASRIGTDPNYGYTF.

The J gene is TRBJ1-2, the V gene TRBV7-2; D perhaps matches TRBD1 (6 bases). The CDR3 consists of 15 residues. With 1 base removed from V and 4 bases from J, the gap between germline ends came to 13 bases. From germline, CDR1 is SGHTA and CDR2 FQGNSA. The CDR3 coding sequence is TGTGCCAGCAGCTTAGAGGGCAGGGGAGGCTATGGCTACACCTTC. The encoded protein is CASSLEGRGGYGYTF.

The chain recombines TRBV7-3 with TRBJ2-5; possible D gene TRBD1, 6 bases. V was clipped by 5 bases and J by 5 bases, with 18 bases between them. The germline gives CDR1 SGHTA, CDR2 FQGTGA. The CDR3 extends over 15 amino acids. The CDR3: CASSPKGHGRETQYF. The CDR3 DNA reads TGTGCCAGCAGCCCGAAGGGACACGGAAGGGAGACCCAGTACTTC.

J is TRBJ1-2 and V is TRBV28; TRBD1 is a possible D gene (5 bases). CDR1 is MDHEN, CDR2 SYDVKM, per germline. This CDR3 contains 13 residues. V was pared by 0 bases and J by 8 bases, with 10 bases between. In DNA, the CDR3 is TGTGCCAGCAGTTTATGGGCAGGGCAGGGCTACACCTTC. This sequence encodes CASSLWAGQGYTF.

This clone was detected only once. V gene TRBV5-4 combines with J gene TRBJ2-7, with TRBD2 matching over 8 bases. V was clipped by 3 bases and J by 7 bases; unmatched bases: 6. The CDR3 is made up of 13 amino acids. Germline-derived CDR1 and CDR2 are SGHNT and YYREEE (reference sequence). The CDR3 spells CASSSGTRGEQYF. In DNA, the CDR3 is TGTGCCAGCAGCTCGGGGACTAGGGGTGAGCAGTACTTC.

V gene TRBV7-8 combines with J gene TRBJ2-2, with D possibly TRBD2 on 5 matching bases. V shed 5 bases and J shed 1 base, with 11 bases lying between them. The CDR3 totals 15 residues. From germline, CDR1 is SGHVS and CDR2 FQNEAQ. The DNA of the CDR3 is TGTGCCAGCAGCCGCCGGGAATTGAACACCGGGGAGCTGTTTTTT. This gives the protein CASSRRELNTGELFF.